The 18 T cell receptor beta chains below come from one sample, sequenced in a study of regulatory T cells in long-lasting Graves disease. Time point indicated: persistent/refractory GD, antithyroid drugs over 5 years with positive TRAb. Following extraction of RNA from PBMCs, that RNA was used to make the TCR library. Arm-PCR with iRepertoire HTBI primers amplified the CDR3 regions for these TCR beta libraries. TCRdb re-analysed the multiplex PCR reads in MiXCR, keeping a single row per CDR3 protein. The table has hundreds of thousands of distinct CDR3 sequences, about 22% seen once. The source material was peripheral blood mononuclear cells (PBMCs), sampled when the disease was refractory, from a patient treated with antithyroid drugs. These receptors originate from a female donor with Graves disease.

This clonotype was detected ten times or more. This chain uses TRBV7-3 with TRBJ2-5; D is uncertain. Germline V gene lookup returns CDR1 SGHTA and CDR2 FQGTGA. V was trimmed by 6 bases and J by 5 bases, leaving 10 bases between them. The CDR3 runs 12 residues. CDR3 nucleotide sequence: TGTGCCAGCAGTTCAGTCGGGGAGACCCAGTACTTC. Translating it yields CASSSVGETQYF.

The sample holds a few counts of this clonotype. The chain recombines TRBV12-3 or TRBV12-4 with TRBJ2-2; D is uncertain. Trimming removed 4 bases at V and 3 bases at J, with 9 bases between. CDR3 length: 14 amino acids. CDR3 sequence (DNA): TGTGCCAGCAGTTCAAACAGACACACCGGGGAGCTGTTTTTT. Its translation: CASSSNRHTGELFF.

Many counts were recorded for this clonotype. The chain links TRBV11-3 to TRBJ2-2, with D perhaps being TRBD1 or TRBD2 (5 bases each). The V end lost 0 bases, the J end lost 2 bases, and 10 bases lay between the germline ends. Looked up from germline, CDR1 is SGHNT and CDR2 is YENEEA. The CDR3 has 16 residues. DNA for the CDR3: TGTGCCAGCAGCTTAGAGCCGGGACCCAACACCGGGGAGCTGTTTTTT. Translated, it gives CASSLEPGPNTGELFF.

This sequence joins TRBV5-4 and TRBJ2-5; D possibly uses TRBD1 or TRBD2 (5 bases each). Looked up from germline, CDR1 is SGHNT and CDR2 is YYREEE (reference sequence). The CDR3 consists of 14 residues. Deletions cut 4 bases from V and 5 bases from J, with 15 bases between. The CDR3 DNA follows: TGTGCCAGCAGCCTCTCCAGGGAGAGGGAGACCCAGTACTTC. Protein sequence: CASSLSRERETQYF.

Note on this clonotype: A read error is likely, as this CDR3 ends without the conserved phenylalanine or tryptophan. The gene calls are TRBV12-3 or TRBV12-4 and TRBJ1-3; D gene unclear. CDR3 length equals 14 residues. V dropped 5 bases and J dropped 5 bases, with 13 bases sitting between them. CDR3 residues: CASSPGLERNTIYS. CDR3 sequence (DNA): TGTGCCAGCAGTCCCGGACTGGAAAGAAACACCATATATTCT.

V usage is TRBV20-1 and J usage is TRBJ2-7; 8 bases are a match to TRBD2. There are 14 residues in the CDR3. Per germline, CDR1 DFQATT and CDR2 SNEGSKA (reference sequence). V was pared by 6 bases and J by 1 base, with 8 bases of the junction left unmatched. CDR3 protein: CSAPRGGTSYEQYF. DNA of the CDR3: TGCAGTGCCCCCCGGGGGGGCACTTCCTACGAGCAGTACTTC.

The J gene is TRBJ1-2, the V gene TRBV12-3 or TRBV12-4; a weak D match, TRBD1 (5 bases). With 3 bases removed from V and 9 bases from J, the gap between germline ends came to 14 bases. CDR3 length: 13 residues. CDR3 sequence (DNA): TGTGCCAGCAGTTTGTTGGGGGGAGGGAGCTACACCTTC. This codes for CASSLLGGGSYTF.

Ten or more counts support this clonotype. The rearrangement links TRBV7-2 to TRBJ1-2; D is possibly TRBD1 (6 bases). The CDR3 has 15 residues. Per the germline V gene, CDR1 is SGHTA and CDR2 is FQGNSA. Trimming removed 5 bases from V and 9 bases from J, with 22 bases in between. The CDR3: CASSGVDRLHDRYTF. The DNA of the CDR3 is TGTGCCAGCAGCGGAGTCGACAGGCTGCACGATCGCTACACCTTC.

This clonotype has at least ten counts. The gene calls are TRBV12-3 or TRBV12-4 and TRBJ2-7; TRBD1 agrees at 8 bases. CDR3 length equals 16 residues. With 4 bases clipped from V and 5 bases from J, the junction kept 13 bases outside the gene matches. The CDR3 nucleotides read TGTGCCAGCAGTTGGAACTTGGACAGGGATTTGGACGAGCAGTACTTC. It specifies CASSWNLDRDLDEQYF.

This chain joins TRBV30 and TRBJ1-5; 9 positions agree with TRBD1. CDR3 length: 13 residues. The germline gives CDR1 GTSNPN, CDR2 SVGIG (reference sequence). V lost 2 bases and J lost 6; bases outside the gene matches: 2. The CDR3 is CAWSHRGRQPQHF. The CDR3 bases are TGTGCCTGGAGTCACAGGGGGCGTCAGCCCCAGCATTTT. The full variable domain, in which reference TRBV30 and TRBJ1-5 provide the parts outside the CDR3, is SQTIHQWPATLVQPVGSPLSLECTVEGTSNPNLYWYRQAAGRGLQLLFYSVGIGQISSEVPQNLSASRPQDRQFILSSKKLLLSDSGFYLCAWSHRGRQPQHFGDGTRLSIL.

This clonotype was counted only a few times. The chain has TRBV6-1 and TRBJ2-2, with D perhaps matching TRBD2 (6 bases). This CDR3 is built from 14 residues. Germline V gene lookup returns CDR1 MNHNS and CDR2 SASEGT. V dropped 6 bases and J dropped 6 bases, with 14 bases sitting between them. In DNA, the CDR3 is TGTGCCAGCAGGCGGAGAGGGGAGGCCGGGGAGCTGTTTTTT. Amino acid sequence: CASRRRGEAGELFF.

This clonotype has only a few counts. The chain uses TRBV6-2 or TRBV6-3 and TRBJ1-6; D not resolved. This CDR3 is built from 15 residues. Germline CDR1 and CDR2: MNHEY and SVGEGT. Trimming shortened V by 3 bases and J by 8 bases, and 14 bases separated the two germline ends. Here the CDR3 reads CASSYTRGYDSPLHF. As DNA, the CDR3 is TGTGCCAGCAGTTATACGAGAGGGTACGATTCACCCCTCCACTTT.

V gene TRBV7-3 combines with J gene TRBJ2-7, with 7 bases that match TRBD2. The germline CDR1 and CDR2 sequences are SGHTA and FQGTGA. This CDR3 has 15 amino acids. V lost 4 bases and J lost 0; bases outside the gene matches: 6. The CDR3 here is CASSSGLAASYEQYF. The CDR3 DNA reads TGTGCCAGCAGCTCCGGGCTAGCGGCCTCCTACGAGCAGTACTTC. Looking up the rest from reference TRBV7-3 and TRBJ2-7 gives the full variable domain: GAGVSQTPSNKVTEKGKYVELRCDPISGHTALYWYRQSLGQGPEFLIYFQGTGAADDSGLPNDRFFAVRPEGSVSTLKIQRTERGDSAVYLCASSSGLAASYEQYFGPGTRLTVT.

In its sample, this clonotype was seen many times. The CDR3 sequence: CASSRDRGGYTF. The CDR3 DNA follows: TGTGCCAGCAGCCGGGACAGGGGAGGCTACACCTTC. The rearrangement links TRBV7-2 to TRBJ1-2, with 10 bases that match TRBD1. The J segment lost 8 bases and the V segment lost 5 bases, leaving 2 bases of the junction unmatched. Germline V gene sequence: CDR1 SGHTA, CDR2 FQGNSA. This CDR3 contains 12 residues.

Many counts were recorded for this clonotype. J is TRBJ1-1 and V is TRBV3-1; TRBD1 is a possible D gene (5 bases). The germline V gene has CDR1 LGHDT and CDR2 YNNKEL (reference sequence). The CDR3 spans 14 residues. V was pared by 0 bases and J by 2 bases, with 7 bases between. CDR3: CASSQDQGNTEAFF. DNA of the CDR3: TGTGCCAGCAGCCAAGATCAGGGCAACACTGAAGCTTTCTTT.

This clonotype was found a few times. The chain links TRBV10-3 to TRBJ2-5; TRBD1 might be the D (6 bases). Looked up from germline, CDR1 is ENHRY and CDR2 is SYGVKD. There are 13 residues in the CDR3. Deletions cut 4 bases from V and 5 bases from J, with 11 bases between. In DNA, the CDR3 is TGTGCCATCAGTGGCGACAGGCTGGAGACCCAGTACTTC. It is translated as CAISGDRLETQYF.

This clonotype came up many times. The chain has TRBV28 and TRBJ2-7; tentatively, D is TRBD1 (5 bases). CDR1 and CDR2 (germline): MDHEN, SYDVKM. The CDR3 is 13 residues long. The V end lost 8 bases, the J end lost 0 bases, and 11 bases lay between the germline ends. This CDR3 reads CASSDSYSYEQYF. The CDR3 bases are TGTGCCAGCTCCGACAGCTACTCCTACGAGCAGTACTTC.

A word on this clonotype: A much larger clonotype is one base distant, so this may be a read error. The CDR3 loop reads CASSGGLAGVDEQYF. The CDR3 nucleotides are TGTGCCAGCAGTGGCGGACTAGCGGGAGTCGACGAGCAGTACTTC. The chain combines TRBV2 with TRBJ2-7, with TRBD2 matching 13 bases. The V gene's germline CDR1 is SNHLY and CDR2 FYNNEI. CDR3 length: 15 residues. With V trimmed by 4 bases and J by 5 bases, 5 bases remained unmatched.